The 19 T cell receptor beta chains below were found in one sample sequenced in a study of shared clonotypes between healthy human individuals. Sequencing was performed with immunoSEQ multiplex PCR; in TCRdb, only in-frame clones are kept and a portion is missing. Counted here are about 2.4 million clones, roughly 93% occurring once; the ten biggest clones make up around 0.37%. Sequences were obtained from naive CD4+ T cells from PBMCs. Specified subset: CD45RA+ positively selected. Receptor source: a man younger than 30 in good health. Some clones in this sample may be carry-over from other donors' samples.

This chain connects TRBV5-5 to TRBJ2-5, with TRBD2 as a possible D gene (5 bases). V was cut by 4 bases and J by 5 bases, with 15 bases left in between. This CDR3 spans 14 amino acids. Germline CDR1 and CDR2: SGHKS and YYEKEE (reference sequence). In DNA, the CDR3 is TGTGCCAGCAGCCAACTACTAGGCGGGGAGACCCAGTACTTC. Its translation is CASSQLLGGETQYF.

The chain is built from TRBV9 and TRBJ1-2, with D hard to call. Germline CDR1 and CDR2: SGDLS and YYNGEE. Trimming shortened V by 2 bases and J by 6 bases, and 17 bases separated the two germline ends. The length of the CDR3 is 15 residues. The CDR3 reads CASSVKPYTVNGYTF. CDR3 in DNA: TGTGCCAGCAGCGTCAAGCCCTATACAGTGAATGGCTACACCTTC.

The chain carries TRBV5-1 and TRBJ2-1, with 7 bases identical to TRBD1. V dropped 4 bases and J dropped 5; count of bases not matched to a gene: 9. The V gene's germline CDR1 is SGHRS and CDR2 YFSETQ. This CDR3 is built from 15 residues. CDR3 residues: CASSKEGQKNNEQFF. The CDR3 DNA reads TGCGCCAGCAGCAAAGAGGGACAGAAAAACAATGAGCAGTTCTTC.

The chain carries TRBV18 and TRBJ1-5; perhaps TRBD1 as D (5 bases). This CDR3 contains 13 residues. Germline assignment: CDR1 KGHSH and CDR2 LQKENI. V was cut by 3 bases and J by 7 bases, with 10 bases left in between. CDR3 region: CASSPGWGQPQHF. CDR3 nucleotides: TGTGCCAGCTCACCGGGATGGGGGCAGCCCCAGCATTTT.

The rearrangement joins TRBV28 to TRBJ1-5; D may be TRBD1 (5 bases). Germline V lookup: CDR1 MDHEN, CDR2 SYDVKM. V lost 1 base, J lost 3 bases, and 25 bases lay in between. The CDR3 has 20 residues. The CDR3 sequence is CASSLLSEGTPRDVNQPQHF. CDR3 DNA: TGTGCCAGCAGTTTATTAAGTGAGGGGACGCCTAGGGATGTCAATCAGCCCCAGCATTTT. Full variable domain (missing parts from reference TRBV28 and TRBJ1-5): DVKVTQSSRYLVKRTGEKVFLECVQDMDHENMFWYRQDPGLGLRLIYFSYDVKMKEKGDIPEGYSVSREKKERFSLILESASTNQTSMYLCASSLLSEGTPRDVNQPQHFGDGTRLSIL.

The chain couples TRBV7-3 to TRBJ2-6; D might be TRBD1 (6 bases). CDR3 length: 16 amino acids. The germline V and J ends were trimmed by 6 bases and 0 bases, with 12 bases remaining between them. Germline V gene data show CDR1 as SGHTA and CDR2 as FQGTGA. Here the CDR3 reads CASSGGPPSGANVLTF. For the CDR3, the DNA is TGTGCCAGCAGTGGGGGCCCTCCCTCTGGGGCCAACGTCCTGACTTTC.

A remark on this clone: This may stem from a read error, because a much larger clone lies one nucleotide away. Other DNA sequences in the same sample also yield this CDR3. This chain connects TRBV18 to TRBJ1-1; D remains unclear. CDR1 and CDR2 (germline): KGHSH, LQKENI. This CDR3 has 13 residues. Deletions cut 1 base from V and 2 bases from J, with 5 bases between. The CDR3 is CASSPQGNTEAFF. The CDR3 DNA follows: TGTGCCAGCTCACCACAGGGTAACACTGAAGCTTTCTTT.

The V gene is TRBV5-4, the J gene TRBJ1-4; the D gene is possibly TRBD1 (5 bases). Germline V gene data show CDR1 as SGHNT and CDR2 as YYREEE (reference sequence). The V end was cut by 1 base, the J end by 8 bases, with 12 bases between. The CDR3 length is 14 residues. The DNA for the CDR3 is TGTGCCAGCAGCTTGTATGGGGCTGAGGAAAAACTGTTTTTT. Encoded protein: CASSLYGAEEKLFF.

The rearrangement uses TRBV28 and TRBJ2-7, with D perhaps matching TRBD2 (6 bases). V was trimmed by 6 bases and J by 4 bases, leaving 19 bases between them. Germline values: CDR1 MDHEN, CDR2 SYDVKM. CDR3 length: 15 residues. CDR3 DNA sequence: TGTGCCAGCAGCATCGGGACTGGTGGAGTGTACGAGCAGTACTTC. Translated, it gives CASSIGTGGVYEQYF.

For this clone: This CDR3 is also generated by other DNA sequences in the sample. V gene TRBV28 combines with J gene TRBJ2-7; D not certain. The CDR3 is made up of 11 amino acids. V was shortened by 6 bases and J by 4 bases, with 7 bases between the two germline ends. Germline V lookup: CDR1 MDHEN, CDR2 SYDVKM. This CDR3 reads CASSSIYEQYF. CDR3 DNA: TGTGCCAGCAGCTCCATTTACGAGCAGTACTTC. The entire variable domain, with the rest obtained from reference TRBV28 and TRBJ2-7, is as follows: DVKVTQSSRYLVKRTGEKVFLECVQDMDHENMFWYRQDPGLGLRLIYFSYDVKMKEKGDIPEGYSVSREKKERFSLILESASTNQTSMYLCASSSIYEQYFGPGTRLTVT.

V usage is TRBV7-6 and J usage is TRBJ2-2; D is uncertain. From germline, CDR1 is SGHVS and CDR2 FNYEAQ. The CDR3 has 13 amino acids. Trimming removed 3 bases at V and 4 bases at J, with 6 bases between. Here the CDR3 reads CASSLIRTGELFF. The CDR3 coding sequence is TGTGCCAGCAGCTTGATCCGCACCGGGGAGCTGTTTTTT.

The rearrangement links TRBV19 to TRBJ2-5, with 7 nucleotides matching TRBD1. J gave up 5 bases and V 6 bases, and 6 bases lay outside the gene matches. CDR3 length: 13 residues. The germline gives CDR1 LNHDA, CDR2 SQIVND (reference sequence). In DNA, the CDR3 is TGTGCCAGTAGCGACAGGGAAAGGGAGACCCAGTACTTC. The encoded protein is CASSDRERETQYF.

CDR3: CSARGEGTQYF. In DNA form, the CDR3 reads TGCAGTGCTAGAGGTGAAGGGACCCAGTACTTC. The V gene is TRBV20-1, the J gene TRBJ2-5; unclear D gene. The germline V and J ends were trimmed by 1 base and 7 bases, with 7 bases remaining between them. The germline V gene encodes CDR1 DFQATT and CDR2 SNEGSKA (reference sequence). The CDR3 length is 11 residues.

V and J are TRBV28 and TRBJ1-5, with D perhaps matching TRBD1 (5 bases). Germline V CDR1 and CDR2: MDHEN, SYDVKM. Trimming cost V 6 bases and J 1 base, with 22 bases left between them. CDR3 length: 18 amino acids. Here the CDR3 reads CASSHMRGQIGSNQPQHF. The DNA for the CDR3 is TGTGCCAGCAGCCATATGCGAGGACAAATTGGAAGCAATCAGCCCCAGCATTTT. Full variable domain (outside the CDR3, taken from reference TRBV28 and TRBJ1-5): DVKVTQSSRYLVKRTGEKVFLECVQDMDHENMFWYRQDPGLGLRLIYFSYDVKMKEKGDIPEGYSVSREKKERFSLILESASTNQTSMYLCASSHMRGQIGSNQPQHFGDGTRLSIL.

V gene TRBV28 combines with J gene TRBJ1-1; unclear D gene. Trimming took off 4 bases at V and 3 bases at J, with 9 bases between the two ends. CDR3 length equals 13 residues. Germline V gives CDR1 MDHEN, CDR2 SYDVKM. The CDR3 reads CASSYSPDTEAFF. DNA for the CDR3: TGTGCCAGCAGTTATAGCCCGGACACTGAAGCTTTCTTT.

Of note for this clone: The same CDR3 can be traced to other DNA sequences in this sample. The chain links TRBV20-1 to TRBJ1-1, with D unresolved. The germline gives CDR1 DFQATT, CDR2 SNEGSKA (reference sequence). Deletions cut 2 bases from V and 8 bases from J, with 9 bases between. There are 11 residues in the CDR3. The CDR3 here is CSARLRGEAFF. The CDR3 coding sequence is TGCAGTGCTAGATTGAGAGGGGAAGCTTTCTTT.

The J gene is TRBJ2-4, the V gene TRBV18; possible D gene TRBD2, 5 bases. V gave up 2 bases and J gave up 3 bases, with 11 bases separating them. Germline V gene lookup returns CDR1 KGHSH and CDR2 LQKENI. The CDR3 is made up of 15 amino acids. The CDR3 nucleotides read TGTGCCAGCTCACCAGCGGAGGTCGGCAAAAACATTCAGTACTTC. This codes for CASSPAEVGKNIQYF.

This rearrangement joins TRBV7-6 to TRBJ2-7, with a possible D match to TRBD1 (6 bases). V lost 5 bases and J lost 7, with 15 bases in between. CDR1 is SGHVS, CDR2 FNYEAQ, per germline. The CDR3 runs to 13 residues. As DNA, the CDR3 is TGTGCCAGCAGCATCGACAGGCAGACGGAGCAGTACTTC. As protein: CASSIDRQTEQYF. Complete variable domain (other parts from reference TRBV7-6 and TRBJ2-7): GAGVSQSPRYKVTKRGQDVALRCDPISGHVSLYWYRQALGQGPEFLTYFNYEAQQDKSGLPNDRFSAERPEGSISTLTIQRTEQRDSAMYRCASSIDRQTEQYFGPGTRLTVT.

This chain links TRBV5-1 with TRBJ2-1; 8 positions agree with TRBD2. The germline gives CDR1 SGHRS, CDR2 YFSETQ. The CDR3 runs 16 residues. The trim removed 1 base at V and 2 bases at J, leaving 5 bases unmatched. This CDR3 reads CASSLLLAGPYNEQFF. The CDR3 DNA follows: TGCGCCAGCAGCTTGCTGCTAGCGGGCCCCTACAATGAGCAGTTCTTC.